This TCR beta chain originates from a study of PD-1 blockade in mismatch repair-deficient tumors. Overall study context: Patients had eleven to twelve mismatch repair-deficient cancer types and were previously treated and progressing.

V lost 0 bases, J lost 6 bases, and 7 bases stayed unmatched. CDR1 and CDR2 from the germline V gene are SGHRS and YFSETQ. There are 15 residues in the CDR3. Clones were sequenced by immunoSEQ multiplex PCR, and TCRdb holds only the in-frame ones, with some missing. The sample carries 100,000 to 150,000 clones, around 87% recorded once. This receptor was identified in an adult with mismatch repair-deficient cancer. The chain joins TRBV5-1 to TRBJ2-3, with 7 bases matching TRBD2. Sequenced here: peripheral blood, sampled 44 weeks after starting pembrolizumab. CDR3 coding DNA: TGCGCCAGCAGCTTGGGTCGGGGGGACGGTGATACGCAGTATTTT. Translating it yields CASSLGRGDGDTQYF.